These 22 T cell receptor beta chains were sequenced from one sample in a study of radiation and T cells in renal cell carcinoma (dated by TCRdb to the early 2020s). The time point label here, explained by the study, means: baseline pretreatment blood. The treatment or condition label of this sample denotes: 15 Gy SBRT to primary tumor, nephrectomy 4 weeks later. The library was built by means of the immunoSEQ multiplex PCR assay. Sourced from immuneACCESS, this table was stored by TCRdb with only in-frame sequences that have V and J called. A share of the clones is absent; for the studies checked, an unresolved V gene accounts for under half, and the remainder has no known explanation. For this sample there are 150,000 or so clones; 88% appear just once. The ten biggest clones cover about 4% of the sample. The specimen was blood, collected from a patient whose treatment included radiotherapy and nephrectomy. Receptors were obtained from a woman between 65 and 79 years old with renal cell carcinoma.

About this clone itself: This sample also contains other DNA sequences that code for the same CDR3. The V gene is TRBV7-8, the J gene TRBJ2-6; 8 bases align to TRBD1. The junction had 3 bases not matched to a gene; V was cut back by 4 bases and J by 4 bases. Germline CDR1 is SGHVS and CDR2 is FQNEAQ. CDR3 length equals 15 residues. This CDR3 reads CASSSRGLGANVLTF. The CDR3 DNA follows: TGTGCCAGCAGCTCCAGGGGGCTGGGGGCCAACGTCCTGACTTTC.

This clone has just a few counts. The gene calls are TRBV15 and TRBJ1-5; D is unclear. This CDR3 is built from 14 residues. Germline loops: CDR1 LNHNV, CDR2 YYDKDF (reference sequence). Trimming cost V 0 bases and J 3 bases, with 6 bases left between them. Written as DNA, the CDR3 is TGTGCCACCAGCAGAGATTATGCCAATCAGCCCCAGCATTTT. Its protein product is CATSRDYANQPQHF.

This chain links TRBV25-1 with TRBJ2-1; 9 bases are shared with TRBD1. J gave up 7 bases and V 3 bases, and 7 bases lay outside the gene matches. Germline V gives CDR1 MGHDK, CDR2 SYGVNS. The CDR3 sequence is 15 residues long. Here the CDR3 reads CASSDRDRVINEQFF. CDR3 DNA: TGTGCCAGCAGTGATCGGGACAGGGTAATAAATGAGCAGTTCTTC.

The CDR3 sequence: CASSSPGTDNSPLHF. CDR3 in DNA: TGTGCCAGCAGTTCGCCCGGGACCGATAATTCACCCCTCCACTTT. The genes are TRBV27 and TRBJ1-6, with D perhaps matching TRBD1 (5 bases). The germline V and J ends were trimmed by 4 bases and 5 bases, with 12 bases remaining between them. The CDR3 has 15 amino acids. In germline, CDR1 is MNHEY, CDR2 SMNVEV (reference sequence).

In DNA form, the CDR3 reads TGTGCCAGCAGCTTACAGGGTAAAGAGACCCAGTACTTC. Its translation: CASSLQGKETQYF. The J gene is TRBJ2-5, the V gene TRBV11-2; a weak D match, TRBD1 (5 bases). This CDR3 is built from 13 residues. Trimming left V 2 bases short and J 3 bases short, with 7 bases between. The germline CDR1 and CDR2 sequences are SGHAT and FQNNGV.

This sequence joins TRBV7-9 and TRBJ2-5; no firm D call. Trimming cost V 1 base and J 4 bases, with 10 bases left between them. CDR3 length: 14 amino acids. Germline assignment: CDR1 SEHNR and CDR2 FQNEAQ (reference sequence). This chain's CDR3 is CASSLVSGSETQYF. The CDR3 DNA sequence: TGTGCCAGCAGCTTAGTATCGGGTTCAGAGACCCAGTACTTC.

As DNA, the CDR3 is TGTGCCAGCAGTGAAGGAGGCCCTTCGCGGGGTCTCGTTGCTTTCTTT. As protein: CASSEGGPSRGLVAFF. This sequence joins TRBV2 and TRBJ1-1; no reliable D call. The CDR3 length is 16 residues. Per germline, CDR1 SNHLY and CDR2 FYNNEI. V lost 1 base to trimming and J lost 11 bases, with 23 bases between them.

The V and J genes are TRBV25-1 and TRBJ2-7, with a weak D call TRBD1 (5 bases). Trimming pared 4 bases from V and 3 bases from J, leaving 19 bases between. The CDR3 consists of 16 residues. Germline CDR1 and CDR2: MGHDK and SYGVNS. CDR3 region: CASSANYPRQSYEQYF. Here the CDR3 DNA reads TGTGCCAGCAGTGCGAACTACCCCCGACAGAGCTACGAGCAGTACTTC.

V gene TRBV6-4 combines with J gene TRBJ2-1; D is tentatively TRBD1 or TRBD2 (6 bases each). CDR3 size: 15 residues. V lost 7 bases and J 9 bases, leaving 22 bases between the germline ends. CDR1 and CDR2 (germline): MRHNA, SNTAGT. The CDR3, as DNA: TGTGCCAGCACCATGCACGGGGGCCCTGAGCGTGAGCAGTTCTTC. Protein product: CASTMHGGPEREQFF.

This clone was seen once. Other DNA sequences in the sample encode the same CDR3. This chain uses TRBV5-1 with TRBJ2-3, with 7 positions matching TRBD2. Unmatched junction bases numbered 8, after V lost 4 bases and J lost 3 bases. The CDR3 totals 15 residues. Per the germline V gene, CDR1 is SGHRS and CDR2 is YFSETQ. The CDR3 sequence is CASSRRGESTDTQYF. CDR3 DNA sequence: TGCGCCAGCAGCCGACGGGGGGAGTCAACAGATACGCAGTATTTT.

This chain joins TRBV5-1 and TRBJ2-3; 11 bases fit TRBD2. The V segment lost 4 bases and the J segment 3 bases; nucleotides outside the gene matches: 7. The germline gives CDR1 SGHRS, CDR2 YFSETQ. The CDR3 has 16 amino acids. CDR3 loop: CASSRLAGGRTDTQYF. CDR3 nucleotide sequence: TGCGCCAGCAGCCGCTTAGCGGGGGGGCGTACAGATACGCAGTATTTT.

This chain links TRBV28 with TRBJ2-5; 12 bases agree with TRBD1. V shed 1 base and J 5 bases; nucleotides not matched to a gene: 5. This CDR3 is 16 amino acids long. The germline gives CDR1 MDHEN, CDR2 SYDVKM. The CDR3 sequence is CASSLLGQGAGETQYF. CDR3 coding DNA: TGTGCCAGCAGTTTATTGGGACAGGGGGCTGGGGAGACCCAGTACTTC.

This chain connects TRBV7-2 to TRBJ2-2; D gene uncertain. The ends were cut back, 4 bases at V and 7 bases at J, with 22 bases in the middle. Germline loops: CDR1 SGHTA, CDR2 FQGNSA. The CDR3 covers 17 residues. The CDR3 nucleotides read TGTGCCAGCAGCTCGACCCCATTTTACCGGTTTCTCGGGGAGCTGTTTTTT. It encodes CASSSTPFYRFLGELFF.

The rearrangement joins TRBV28 to TRBJ2-5; 7 bases map to TRBD1. V dropped 4 bases and J dropped 1; count of bases not matched to a gene: 3. CDR1 is MDHEN and CDR2 is SYDVKM in the germline V gene. The CDR3 has 14 residues. DNA for the CDR3: TGTGCCAGCAGTTCGGGGACAGTCCAAGAGACCCAGTACTTC. This sequence encodes CASSSGTVQETQYF.

The V gene is TRBV2, the J gene TRBJ2-7; TRBD2 matches 16 bases. V shed 6 bases, J shed 1 base, and the junction held 21 bases outside the gene matches. Germline assignment: CDR1 SNHLY and CDR2 FYNNEI. The CDR3 consists of 22 residues. This CDR3 is CASRAGTSGGAGVNRGSYEQYF. DNA of the CDR3: TGTGCCAGCAGAGCCGGGACTAGCGGGGGGGCAGGGGTTAATAGAGGGTCCTACGAGCAGTACTTC.

This chain links TRBV11-2 with TRBJ1-1; perhaps TRBD1 as D (5 bases). The germline V gene has CDR1 SGHAT and CDR2 FQNNGV. The CDR3 totals 14 residues. Trimming took 6 bases from V and 0 from J, leaving 11 bases between them. The CDR3: CASRLTAMNTEAFF. The CDR3 region has the DNA TGTGCCAGCAGGTTGACAGCTATGAACACTGAAGCTTTCTTT.

The genes are TRBV9 and TRBJ1-2; 8 positions agree with TRBD1. The CDR3 sequence is 15 residues long. V lost 4 bases, J lost 5 bases, and 10 bases stayed unmatched. Germline lookup yields CDR1 SGDLS and CDR2 YYNGEE. In DNA, the CDR3 is TGTGCCAGCAGCCCCGCAGGGGGCCAAGGGTATGGCTACACCTTC. It specifies CASSPAGGQGYGYTF. Based on the CDR3 plus reference TRBV9 and TRBJ1-2, the full variable domain is DSGVTQTPKHLITATGQRVTLRCSPRSGDLSVYWYQQSLDQGLQFLIQYYNGEERAKGNILERFSAQQFPDLHSELNLSSLELGDSALYFCASSPAGGQGYGYTFGSGTRLTVV.

V is TRBV6-1 and J is TRBJ2-7, with D maybe TRBD2 (5 bases). The V and J ends lost 2 bases and 12 bases respectively, with 11 bases between them. This CDR3 region has 11 residues. Germline V CDR1 and CDR2: MNHNS, SASEGT. The CDR3 loop is CASSESRAGYF. CDR3 nucleotide sequence: TGTGCCAGCAGTGAATCCCGGGCGGGGTACTTC.

This chain joins TRBV6-5 and TRBJ1-6; 8 bases are a match to TRBD1. This CDR3 is 13 amino acids long. The germline CDR1 and CDR2 sequences are MNHEY and SVGAGI. The V segment lost 8 bases and the J segment 4 bases; nucleotides outside the gene matches: 1. This CDR3 is CASGDRYNSPLHF. CDR3 nucleotides: TGTGCCAGCGGGGACAGGTATAATTCACCCCTCCACTTT.

This clone was detected only once. This chain joins TRBV14 and TRBJ2-3; D is uncertain. The germline V gene encodes CDR1 SGHDN and CDR2 FVKESK. V shed 4 bases and J shed 7 bases, with 6 bases lying between them. The CDR3 extends over 11 amino acids. CDR3 bases: TGTGCCAGCAGCCGCTCTAATACGCAGTATTTT. Its protein product is CASSRSNTQYF.

This rearrangement joins TRBV7-9 to TRBJ2-2, with D uncertain. CDR3 length: 11 residues. The V and J ends lost 10 bases and 6 bases respectively, with 9 bases between them. Germline values: CDR1 SEHNR, CDR2 FQNEAQ (reference sequence). As DNA, the CDR3 is TGTGCCAACAGACCGGCCGGGGAGCTGTTTTTT. Amino acid sequence: CANRPAGELFF.

J is TRBJ1-1 and V is TRBV7-6; D possibly corresponds to TRBD1 (5 bases). V was cut by 3 bases and J by 3 bases, with 11 bases left in between. The CDR3 totals 14 residues. Germline CDR1 reads SGHVS; CDR2 reads FNYEAQ. The CDR3 loop reads CASSLIDSDTEAFF. The CDR3 DNA reads as TGTGCCAGCAGCTTGATCGACAGTGACACTGAAGCTTTCTTT.